The 29 T cell receptor beta chains presented below share a single source sample, sequenced in a study of cytotoxic CD8 clonotypes in ibrutinib-treated CLL. Measured with immunoSEQ multiplex PCR; TCRdb has only the in-frame clones, and not every one. The table lists about 74,000 clones, approximately 80% of them singletons. Sequences were derived from PBMCs, sampled at disease progression, from a patient treated with ibrutinib. The source is a human donor with chronic lymphocytic leukemia.

The chain joins TRBV30 to TRBJ2-7; no firm D call. The CDR3 contains 13 residues. Germline V lookup: CDR1 GTSNPN, CDR2 SVGIG (reference sequence). V gave up 3 bases and J gave up 5 bases, with 14 bases separating them. The chain's CDR3 is CAWSTGHRHEQYF. In nucleotides, the CDR3 is TGTGCCTGGAGCACGGGCCACCGGCACGAGCAGTACTTC.

The V gene is TRBV6-1, the J gene TRBJ1-1; TRBD1 agrees at 9 bases. Germline lookup yields CDR1 MNHNS and CDR2 SASEGT. The CDR3 has 14 amino acids. Trimming removed 3 bases from V and 6 bases from J; junction bases left unmatched: 5. CDR3 in DNA: TGTGCCAGCAGTGATTGGACAGGGGTTCCTGAAGCTTTCTTT. It translates to CASSDWTGVPEAFF.

The table lists this clone with a few counts. The genes are TRBV5-1 and TRBJ1-2; unclear D gene. This CDR3 spans 14 amino acids. Germline V CDR1 and CDR2: SGHRS, YFSETQ. The V gene lost 4 bases and the J gene lost 10 bases, with 20 bases spanning the gap. This chain's CDR3 is CASSPGNLVLSYTF. The CDR3, as DNA: TGCGCCAGCAGCCCGGGGAACCTAGTCCTTTCCTACACCTTC.

J is TRBJ2-1 and V is TRBV7-9, with 13 bases identical to TRBD2. J gave up 4 bases and V 3 bases, and 0 bases lay outside the gene matches. The CDR3 sequence is 15 residues long. Germline V gene data show CDR1 as SEHNR and CDR2 as FQNEAQ (reference sequence). The CDR3 region is CASSLTSGGYNEQFF. The CDR3 bases are TGTGCCAGCAGCTTGACTAGCGGGGGGTACAATGAGCAGTTCTTC. Based on the CDR3 plus reference TRBV7-9 and TRBJ2-1, the full variable domain is DTGVSQNPRHKITKRGQNVTFRCDPISEHNRLYWYRQTLGQGPEFLTYFQNEAQLEKSRLLSDRFSAERPKGSFSTLEIQRTEQGDSAMYLCASSLTSGGYNEQFFGPGTRLTVL.

J is TRBJ2-5 and V is TRBV15; 7 bases fit TRBD1. The J call may not be correct, given that the DNA end is closer to TRBJ2-7. The CDR3 totals 12 residues. From germline, CDR1 is LNHNV and CDR2 YYDKDF (reference sequence). The CDR3 DNA is TGTGCCACCAGTACCAGGGGGTACGAGCAGTACTTC. Its translation: CATSTRGYEQYF.

The rearrangement links TRBV28 to TRBJ1-5, with TRBD1 matching 7 bases. The CDR3 has 13 amino acids. V shed 7 bases and J 4 bases; nucleotides not matched to a gene: 4. Germline-derived CDR1 and CDR2 are MDHEN and SYDVKM. CDR3 amino acids: CASKDRANQPQHF. In DNA, the CDR3 is TGTGCCAGCAAAGACAGGGCAAATCAGCCCCAGCATTTT.

This chain joins TRBV12-5 and TRBJ2-7, with D hard to call. Trimming shortened V by 5 bases and J by 3 bases, and 11 bases separated the two germline ends. CDR1 is LGHNT and CDR2 is FRNRAP in the germline V gene. This CDR3 is 13 amino acids long. The CDR3 is CASGKSGIYEQYF. CDR3 nucleotides: TGTGCTAGTGGTAAATCAGGAATCTACGAGCAGTACTTC.

The chain couples TRBV5-4 to TRBJ2-7; D not resolved. Germline V CDR1 and CDR2: SGHNT, YYREEE (reference sequence). The germline V and J ends were trimmed by 4 bases and 3 bases, with 11 bases remaining between them. This CDR3 region has 13 residues. CDR3: CASSIGSYYEQYF. CDR3 sequence (DNA): TGTGCCAGCAGCATTGGATCCTACTACGAGCAGTACTTC.

The V and J genes are TRBV5-6 and TRBJ2-2; D uncertain. In germline, CDR1 is SGHDT, CDR2 YYEEEE. The CDR3 is made up of 15 amino acids. V dropped 1 base and J dropped 5 bases, with 12 bases sitting between them. For the CDR3, the DNA is TGTGCCAGCAGCTTGACGCTAGATCCAACCGGGGAGCTGTTTTTT. Translation gives CASSLTLDPTGELFF.

V is TRBV7-9 and J is TRBJ1-2; D uncertain. Trimming took 5 bases from V and 6 from J, leaving 16 bases between them. CDR3 length: 14 residues. CDR1 SEHNR and CDR2 FQNEAQ come from the germline V gene (reference sequence). The CDR3 coding sequence is TGTGCCAGCAGCCCATTTGACGGAGCCCATGGCTACACCTTC. Residues: CASSPFDGAHGYTF.

As for this clone: At one of its ends the junction is not consistent with the germline gene, which may arise from a read error. The DNA for the CDR3 is TGTGCCGGCAGGGGACCCCGCACCGGGGAGCTGTTTTTT. It encodes CAGRGPRTGELFF. This rearrangement joins TRBV2 to TRBJ2-2; tentatively, D is TRBD1 (6 bases). In germline, CDR1 is SNHLY, CDR2 FYNNEI. The CDR3 consists of 13 residues.

This chain joins TRBV6-6 and TRBJ2-1; D call uncertain. The CDR3 consists of 15 residues. V lost 7 bases and J lost 7, with 20 bases in between. In germline, CDR1 is MNHNY, CDR2 SVGAGI (reference sequence). CDR3: CASTRSWGEVNEQFF. The CDR3 nucleotides are TGTGCCAGCACACGATCCTGGGGTGAAGTAAATGAGCAGTTCTTC.

V is TRBV9 and J is TRBJ1-2; unclear D gene. V was shortened by 0 bases and J by 8 bases, with 14 bases between the two germline ends. This CDR3 region has 14 residues. In germline, CDR1 is SGDLS, CDR2 YYNGEE. CDR3 nucleotides: TGTGCCAGCAGCGTAGTAACAGCGCAGGAGGGCTACACCTTC. This codes for CASSVVTAQEGYTF.

The rearrangement joins TRBV7-3 to TRBJ2-3; the match to TRBD2 covers 11 bases. Germline V gene sequence: CDR1 SGHTA, CDR2 FQGTGA. The CDR3 extends over 14 amino acids. After removal of 6 bases from V and 3 bases from J, the junction contained 2 bases not matched to a gene. The CDR3 DNA is TGTGCCAGCAGACTAGCGGGAGTAACAGATACGCAGTATTTT. This codes for CASRLAGVTDTQYF.

The chain employs TRBV20-1 and TRBJ2-2; no clear D gene. Between the trimmed V and J ends, which lost 1 base and 6 bases, there was a span of 3 bases. CDR3 size: 11 residues. Per the germline V gene, CDR1 is DFQATT and CDR2 is SNEGSKA (reference sequence). CDR3 sequence reads: CSARAAGELFF. CDR3 nucleotide sequence: TGCAGTGCTAGAGCGGCCGGGGAGCTGTTTTTT.

This rearrangement joins TRBV5-1 to TRBJ1-2; no clear D gene. Germline-derived CDR1 and CDR2 are SGHRS and YFSETQ. The length of the CDR3 is 13 residues. V was trimmed by 4 bases and J by 6 bases, leaving 13 bases between them. CDR3 nucleotide sequence: TGCGCCAGCAGCAAGGGTGGCGCAGATGGCTACACCTTC. This encodes CASSKGGADGYTF. Full variable domain (missing parts from reference TRBV5-1 and TRBJ1-2): KAGVTQTPRYLIKTRGQQVTLSCSPISGHRSVSWYQQTPGQGLQFLFEYFSETQRNKGNFPGRFSGRQFSNSRSEMNVSTLELGDSALYLCASSKGGADGYTFGSGTRLTVV.

V is TRBV6-6 and J is TRBJ2-7; 8 bases align to TRBD1. Germline trimming cut 6 bases from V and 2 bases from J; bases unmatched to any gene: 3. Germline loops: CDR1 MNHNY, CDR2 SVGAGI (reference sequence). CDR3 length equals 13 residues. The CDR3, as DNA: TGTGCCAGCAGAAACAGGGGGGCCTACGAGCAGTACTTC. Its translation: CASRNRGAYEQYF.

This clone showed up just a few times. The rearrangement joins TRBV6-1 to TRBJ1-6, with D unclear. The CDR3 is 11 amino acids. Germline CDR1 is MNHNS and CDR2 is SASEGT. Deletions cut 1 base from V and 12 bases from J, with 4 bases between. CDR3 nucleotides: TGTGCCAGCAGTGAAGTGGGACCCCTCCACTTT. The encoded protein is CASSEVGPLHF.

V is TRBV7-8 and J is TRBJ1-5, with no clear D. The CDR3 is 13 amino acids. The ends were cut back, 1 base at V and 4 bases at J, with 5 bases in the middle. CDR1 SGHVS and CDR2 FQNEAQ come from the germline V gene. CDR3 residues: CASSLGHNQPQHF. The CDR3, as DNA: TGTGCCAGCAGCTTAGGCCATAATCAGCCCCAGCATTTT.

The rearrangement uses TRBV5-4 and TRBJ2-2, with TRBD1 as a possible D gene (6 bases). This CDR3 contains 16 residues. V was trimmed by 4 bases and J by 6 bases, leaving 19 bases between them. Germline V gene data show CDR1 as SGHNT and CDR2 as YYREEE (reference sequence). CDR3 sequence: CASSRRGTTRAGELFF. The CDR3 DNA follows: TGTGCCAGCAGCCGAAGGGGGACGACTCGGGCCGGGGAGCTGTTTTTT.

The gene calls are TRBV5-1 and TRBJ1-4, with 7 bases that match TRBD1. Germline CDR1 SGHRS, CDR2 YFSETQ. The length of the CDR3 is 15 residues. V was pared by 1 base and J by 8 bases, with 8 bases of the junction left unmatched. This CDR3 is CASSLKGGPREKLFF. The DNA of the CDR3 is TGCGCCAGCAGCTTGAAAGGGGGCCCCAGGGAAAAACTGTTTTTT.

The CDR3 spells CASSLGGNRYLAKNIQYF. In nucleotides, the CDR3 is TGCGCCAGCAGCTTGGGGGGCAACAGGTATCTAGCCAAAAACATTCAGTACTTC. The chain combines TRBV5-1 with TRBJ2-4, with D possibly matching TRBD1 (5 bases). V lost 0 bases and J lost 0, with 16 bases in between. The germline CDR1 and CDR2 sequences are SGHRS and YFSETQ. CDR3 length equals 18 residues.

The CDR3 nucleotides read TGCGCCAGCAGCCACCCGAGACAGGGGGTCCGGGAGACCCAGTACTTC. Its protein is CASSHPRQGVRETQYF. V and J are TRBV4-1 and TRBJ2-5; 9 bases match TRBD1. Germline lookup yields CDR1 MGHRA and CDR2 YSYEKL. CDR3 length: 16 amino acids. The V segment lost 3 bases and the J segment 5 bases; nucleotides outside the gene matches: 10.

This clone was recorded only once. The CDR3 spells CASSVWTGNDNEQFF. In nucleotides, the CDR3 is TGCGCCAGCAGCGTATGGACAGGGAACGACAATGAGCAGTTCTTC. This chain connects TRBV5-1 to TRBJ2-1, with 8 bases identical to TRBD1. Germline V CDR1 and CDR2: SGHRS, YFSETQ. Unmatched junction bases numbered 8, after V lost 4 bases and J lost 5 bases. This CDR3 contains 15 residues.

The chain joins TRBV7-9 to TRBJ1-1; 8 bases align to TRBD1. CDR3 size: 15 residues. Trimming cost V 5 bases and J 5 bases; bases outside gene matches: 10. Germline V gene sequence: CDR1 SEHNR, CDR2 FQNEAQ (reference sequence). CDR3: CASSLSTGVGTEAFF. Written as DNA, the CDR3 is TGTGCCAGCAGCCTATCGACAGGGGTGGGTACTGAAGCTTTCTTT.

J is TRBJ2-2 and V is TRBV6-6, with 8 bases lining up with TRBD1. This CDR3 region has 15 residues. With V trimmed by 7 bases and J by 3 bases, 7 bases remained unmatched. The germline gives CDR1 MNHNY, CDR2 SVGAGI (reference sequence). The CDR3 DNA reads as TGTGCCAGCACCTTGGACAGGGCCGACACCGGGGAGCTGTTTTTT. Translating gives CASTLDRADTGELFF.

The rearrangement uses TRBV4-2 and TRBJ2-3; the match to TRBD2 covers 15 bases. The germline V gene encodes CDR1 LGHNA and CDR2 YNFKEQ. This CDR3 spans 21 amino acids. J was trimmed by 0 bases and V by 0 bases; bases with no gene match: 10. The CDR3 DNA is TGTGCCAGCAGCCAAGAAGGACTAGCGGGGGGGTCTCGGTCTAGCACAGATACGCAGTATTTT. This translates into CASSQEGLAGGSRSSTDTQYF.

This clone was observed a few times. The chain carries TRBV15 and TRBJ1-5, with TRBD1 identical over 8 bases. V lost 1 base, J lost 2 bases, and 10 bases stayed unmatched. CDR1 and CDR2 from the germline V gene are LNHNV and YYDKDF (reference sequence). The CDR3 length is 18 residues. The CDR3 sequence is CATSRGQGANWGNQPQHF. The CDR3, as DNA: TGTGCCACCAGCAGAGGGCAGGGGGCAAACTGGGGCAATCAGCCCCAGCATTTT.

This clone showed up just once. The rearrangement joins TRBV5-7 to TRBJ2-5; no definite D call. TRBV5-7 is an ORF, and what it does is uncertain. The germline V and J ends were trimmed by 4 bases and 4 bases, with 14 bases remaining between them. The CDR3 totals 14 residues. The CDR3 sequence is CASSRGLFAETQYF. The CDR3 bases are TGTGCCAGCAGCCGTGGTTTGTTTGCAGAGACCCAGTACTTC.